The rows below give T cell receptor beta chains drawn from one sample of a study of T cell responses to AZD1222 COVID-19 vaccine. Clones were sequenced by immunoSEQ multiplex PCR, and TCRdb holds only the in-frame ones, with some missing. The sample includes 150,000 or so clones, 90% of them seen just once. The sequencing here drew on peripheral blood, taken on day 0 of AZD1222 vaccination. Every receptor here comes from an adult in good health. The CDR3 runs from the conserved cysteine through the conserved F or W. D genes are given only for firm matches. The listing skips clone size in some rows; elsewhere it reads once, few, many or a size class.

D gene	clone size	V gene	J gene	CDR3 protein	CDR3 DNA
NA	NA	TRBV27	TRBJ1-1	CASSLREVTEAFF	TGTGCCAGCAGTTTGCGGGAGGTTACTGAAGCTTTCTTT
NA	NA	TRBV19	TRBJ2-7	CASSIVGSSYEQYF	TGTGCCAGTAGTATAGTCGGCAGCTCCTACGAGCAGTACTTC
NA	NA	TRBV3-1/TRBV3-2	TRBJ2-1	CASSQDRDGYNEQFF	TGTGCCAGCAGCCAAGATCGGGATGGATACAATGAGCAGTTCTTC
NA	NA	TRBV23-1	TRBJ1-1	CASSYRALNTEAFF	TGCGCCAGCAGTTACAGGGCTTTGAACACTGAAGCTTTCTTT
NA	NA	TRBV6-5	TRBJ1-5	CASSPDSLNQPQHF	TGTGCCAGCAGTCCGGACAGTCTTAATCAGCCCCAGCATTTT
TRBD1	NA	TRBV6-5	TRBJ1-4	CASSYSRGQGHEKLFF	TGTGCCAGCAGTTACTCCCGGGGACAGGGGCATGAAAAACTGTTTTTT
NA	NA	TRBV15	TRBJ2-3	CATRKAVTDTQYF	TGTGCCACCAGGAAGGCGGTGACAGATACGCAGTATTTT
NA	once	TRBV7-9	TRBJ1-5	CASSLSEGSLPQHF	TGTGCCAGCAGCTTAAGTGAGGGTAGCCTGCCCCAGCATTTT
TRBD1	once	TRBV18	TRBJ2-1	CASSPTGGGSYNEQFF	TGTGCCAGCTCACCTACAGGGGGCGGAAGCTACAATGAGCAGTTCTTC
NA	NA	TRBV28	TRBJ2-1	CASSYGTPNEQFF	TGTGCCAGCAGTTACGGGACTCCCAATGAGCAGTTCTTC
NA	NA	TRBV28	TRBJ2-7	CASRTGNSRGEQYF	TGTGCCAGCAGGACCGGGAACAGTAGAGGCGAGCAGTACTTC
TRBD1	NA	TRBV7-2	TRBJ2-5	CASSQDRGLETQYF	TGTGCCAGCAGTCAGGACAGGGGGCTGGAGACCCAGTACTTC
NA	NA	TRBV28	TRBJ1-1	CASSLWRDTEAFF	TGTGCCAGCAGTTTATGGAGGGATACTGAAGCTTTCTTT
TRBD1	NA	TRBV28	TRBJ1-2	CASFRDRGRSGYTF	TGTGCCAGCTTTAGGGACAGGGGGCGAAGCGGCTACACCTTC
NA	NA	TRBV21-1	TRBJ2-1	CASSNPTGERGGRGIEQFF	TGTGCCAGCAGCAACCCCACTGGGGAGCGGGGGGGCCGAGGGATTGAGCAGTTCTTC
NA	NA	TRBV30	TRBJ1-5	CAWSAGGGQPQHF	TGTGCCTGGAGCGCCGGCGGGGGCCAGCCCCAGCATTTT
TRBD2	NA	TRBV18	TRBJ2-7	CASSAGLTSYEQYF	TGTGCCAGCTCAGCGGGACTAACCTCCTACGAGCAGTACTTC
TRBD2	NA	TRBV27	TRBJ2-3	CASSFPGLAGADTQYF	TGTGCCAGCAGTTTCCCGGGACTAGCGGGGGCAGATACGCAGTATTTT
TRBD1	NA	TRBV2	TRBJ2-2	CASSQSSGGFNTGELFF	TGTGCCAGCAGTCAAAGTTCAGGGGGTTTTAACACCGGGGAGCTGTTTTTT
NA	NA	TRBV7-8	TRBJ1-1	CASSLVTVRNTEAFF	TGTGCCAGCAGCTTAGTAACGGTACGGAACACTGAAGCTTTCTTT
TRBD1	NA	TRBV6-5	TRBJ1-4	CASSYGGQGREKLFF	TGTGCCAGCAGTTACGGGGGACAGGGCAGGGAAAAACTGTTTTTT
TRBD2	NA	TRBV6-6	TRBJ2-3	CASSPGLAGSYVGGTDTQYF	TGTGCCAGCAGCCCGGGACTAGCGGGCTCTTACGTGGGGGGCACAGATACGCAGTATTTT
NA	NA	TRBV5-1	TRBJ2-1	CASSPSRRNEQFF	TGCGCCAGCAGCCCCAGCCGGAGGAATGAGCAGTTCTTC
TRBD1	NA	TRBV11-3	TRBJ2-1	CASSLGDDRGDNEQFF	TGTGCCAGCAGCTTAGGAGACGACAGGGGTGATAATGAGCAGTTCTTC
NA	NA	TRBV6-5	TRBJ2-7	CASTNGGAPYEQYF	TGTGCCAGCACAAATGGCGGGGCACCCTACGAGCAGTACTTC
NA	NA	TRBV14	TRBJ1-2	CASSQVVSGAGYTF	TGTGCCAGCAGCCAAGTAGTTTCGGGGGCTGGCTACACCTTC
NA	NA	TRBV27	TRBJ2-5	CASSSFSPETQYF	TGTGCCAGCAGTTCTTTCTCTCCAGAGACCCAGTACTTC
TRBD2	NA	TRBV3-1/TRBV3-2	TRBJ2-2	CASSQGVGGGTTGELFF	TGTGCCAGCAGCCAAGGAGTGGGCGGGGGGACCACCGGGGAGCTGTTTTTT
NA	NA	TRBV2	TRBJ1-1	CASSEAEGVGTEAFF	TGTGCCAGCAGTGAAGCGGAAGGGGTGGGCACTGAAGCTTTCTTT
TRBD1	once	TRBV18	TRBJ1-2	CASSPADRGPGYTF	TGTGCCAGCTCACCAGCCGACAGGGGGCCTGGCTACACCTTC
TRBD1	NA	TRBV7-2	TRBJ1-3	CASSSQGAPAGNTIYF	TGTGCCAGCAGCTCACAGGGGGCGCCGGCTGGAAACACCATATATTTT
TRBD2	NA	TRBV7-6	TRBJ2-2	CASSLASGAGELFF	TGTGCCAGCAGCTTAGCTAGCGGGGCCGGGGAGCTGTTTTTT
NA	NA	TRBV18	TRBJ2-1	CASSPIGQGSSYNEQFF	TGTGCCAGCTCACCTATAGGACAAGGAAGCTCCTACAATGAGCAGTTCTTC
NA	NA	TRBV7-9	TRBJ1-2	CASSLAPGQWSGYTF	TGTGCCAGCAGCTTAGCCCCGGGTCAGTGGTCTGGCTACACCTTC
NA	NA	TRBV5-1	TRBJ1-3	CASSQEPGGSGNTIYF	TGCGCCAGCAGTCAGGAGCCGGGGGGCTCTGGAAACACCATATATTTT
NA	NA	TRBV28	TRBJ1-5	CASRAGNQPQHF	TGTGCCAGCAGGGCAGGCAATCAGCCCCAGCATTTT
NA	NA	TRBV11-2	TRBJ2-2	CASSLGVNTGELFF	TGTGCCAGCAGCTTAGGCGTAAACACCGGGGAGCTGTTTTTT
NA	once	TRBV6-5	TRBJ1-2	CASSYSGNYGYTF	TGTGCCAGCAGTTACTCTGGGAACTATGGCTACACCTTC
NA	NA	TRBV5-8	TRBJ2-7	CASSLGRAYEQYF	TGTGCCAGCAGCTTGGGCAGGGCCTACGAGCAGTACTTC
NA	NA	TRBV27	TRBJ2-1	CASSGIYNEQFF	TGTGCCAGCAGTGGGATATACAATGAGCAGTTCTTC
TRBD1	NA	TRBV6-5	TRBJ1-2	CASNTGQGYGYTF	TGTGCCAGCAACACGGGACAGGGATATGGCTACACCTTC
TRBD2	NA	TRBV15	TRBJ2-7	CATLRSGGAVYEQYF	TGTGCCACGTTACGAAGCGGGGGGGCAGTCTACGAGCAGTACTTC
TRBD2	NA	TRBV6-1	TRBJ2-3	CASSELWQGGDTQYF	TGTGCCAGCAGTGAATTATGGCAGGGAGGGGATACGCAGTATTTT
NA	once	TRBV27	TRBJ1-2	CASSLSGDGYTF	TGTGCCAGCAGTTTATCGGGGGACGGCTACACCTTC
NA	NA	TRBV6-5	TRBJ1-5	CATGRNSNQPQHF	TGTGCTACAGGACGGAATAGCAATCAGCCCCAGCATTTT
NA	NA	TRBV25-1	TRBJ2-2	CASFLSGTKNTGELFF	TGTGCCAGCTTCCTCTCCGGGACAAAGAACACCGGGGAGCTGTTTTTT
TRBD1	NA	TRBV18	TRBJ2-3	CASSRRTGDTDTQYF	TGTGCCAGCTCACGACGAACAGGGGACACAGATACGCAGTATTTT
NA	NA	TRBV14	TRBJ1-3	CASSQRDGRGNTIYF	TGTGCCAGCAGCCAACGGGACGGTAGAGGAAACACCATATATTTT
TRBD2	NA	TRBV27	TRBJ2-1	CASSFTNLAGGPENEQFF	TGTGCCAGCAGTTTTACGAATCTAGCGGGGGGGCCGGAGAATGAGCAGTTCTTC
NA	NA	TRBV12-3/TRBV12-4	TRBJ1-2	CASSLVDYGYTF	TGTGCCAGCAGTTTAGTTGACTATGGCTACACCTTC